These T cell receptor beta chains were read from a single sample in a study of shared clonotypes between healthy human individuals. Assay: immunoSEQ multiplex PCR; the TCRdb copy retains only in-frame clones and omits some. The table records about 680,000 clones, around 78% of them present only once. What was sequenced was memory CD4+ T cells sorted from blood. These receptors originate from a woman aged 30 to 39 in good health. Both conserved end residues are part of each CDR3. D genes are given only for firm matches. Where a row states a size, it is once, few, many or the class of an expanded clone; other rows omit it.

NA	TRBV4-1	TRBJ2-3	NA	CASSQPTRRTDTQYF	TGCGCCAGCAGCCAACCGACTAGGCGCACAGATACGCAGTATTTT
TRBD1	TRBV9	TRBJ2-7	NA	CASSNSGTGSSREQYF	TGTGCCAGCAGCAACTCCGGGACAGGGTCGTCTCGCGAGCAGTACTTC
NA	TRBV7-2	TRBJ2-3	NA	CASSWDGRSDTQYF	TGTGCCAGCAGCTGGGACGGGAGATCAGATACGCAGTATTTT
NA	TRBV14	TRBJ2-3	NA	CASSQTRGSPNTQYF	TGTGCCAGCAGCCAAACAAGGGGCTCACCAAATACGCAGTATTTT
TRBD2	TRBV9	TRBJ2-5	once	CASSGGLAGGAVETQYF	TGTGCCAGCAGCGGCGGACTAGCGGGAGGGGCCGTGGAGACCCAGTACTTC
NA	TRBV30	TRBJ1-4	NA	CAWSAFSNLGEKLFF	TGTGCCTGGAGTGCCTTCAGCAACCTCGGCGAAAAACTGTTTTTT
NA	TRBV30	TRBJ1-3	NA	CAWTKATGPRRGNTIYF	TGTGCCTGGACCAAAGCTACCGGGCCCCGACGGGGAAACACCATATATTTT
NA	TRBV5-1	TRBJ2-3	NA	CASSLGTEEYTDTQYF	TGCGCCAGCAGCCTAGGGACTGAAGAGTATACAGATACGCAGTATTTT
NA	TRBV18	TRBJ1-1	few	CASSPGGIEAFF	TGTGCCAGCTCACCGGGAGGAATTGAAGCTTTCTTT
TRBD2	TRBV25-1	TRBJ2-1	once	CASSDSSGMYNEQFF	TGTGCCAGCAGTGATAGTAGCGGGATGTACAATGAGCAGTTCTTC
TRBD2	TRBV27	TRBJ2-7	NA	CASRPRGGLATYEQYF	TGTGCCAGCAGACCCCGCGGAGGACTAGCAACGTACGAGCAGTACTTC
TRBD1	TRBV6-4	TRBJ2-6	NA	CASGGQGASGANVLTF	TGTGCCAGCGGAGGACAGGGAGCCTCTGGGGCCAACGTCCTGACTTTC
NA	TRBV27	TRBJ2-3	many	CASSLYPPGSGSTDTQYF	TGTGCCAGCAGTTTATATCCCCCGGGTAGCGGAAGCACAGATACGCAGTATTTT
TRBD2	TRBV4-2	TRBJ2-1	NA	CASSPKPSSGRGNEQFF	TGTGCCAGCAGCCCCAAGCCCTCCAGCGGGAGGGGCAATGAGCAGTTCTTC
NA	TRBV19	TRBJ1-1	NA	CASSRRGARGGTEAFF	TGTGCCAGTAGTCGTAGGGGCGCGAGGGGTGGCACTGAAGCTTTCTTT
TRBD2	TRBV4-2	TRBJ2-3	NA	CASSPWERENTDTQYF	TGTGCCAGCAGCCCTTGGGAGCGGGAAAACACAGATACGCAGTATTTT
NA	TRBV28	TRBJ2-7	NA	CASTIQAGQTYEQYF	TGTGCCAGCACCATCCAGGCGGGGCAGACCTACGAGCAGTACTTC
NA	TRBV6-5	TRBJ2-1	once	CASSPFYEHNEQFF	TGTGCCAGCAGCCCTTTCTACGAACACAATGAGCAGTTCTTC
TRBD2	TRBV9	TRBJ2-1	NA	CASSVEATSGFSYNEQFF	TGTGCCAGCAGCGTAGAGGCCACTAGCGGGTTCTCCTACAATGAGCAGTTCTTC
NA	TRBV10-3	TRBJ2-1	NA	CAISAREGDEQFF	TGTGCCATCAGCGCCAGGGAAGGGGATGAGCAGTTCTTC
TRBD2	TRBV4-2	TRBJ2-5	NA	CASSLGTSGRAVETQYF	TGTGCCAGCAGCCTGGGGACTAGCGGGAGGGCCGTGGAGACCCAGTACTTC
TRBD1	TRBV19	TRBJ2-2	NA	CASRTPGQSTGELFF	TGTGCCAGTAGGACACCGGGACAGAGCACCGGGGAGCTGTTTTTT
TRBD2	TRBV19	TRBJ2-1	NA	CASSIRASGSGTYNEQFF	TGTGCCAGTAGTATTAGGGCTAGCGGGAGCGGGACCTACAATGAGCAGTTCTTC
NA	TRBV7-7	TRBJ2-7	NA	CASSLSGTGDGYEQYF	TGTGCCAGCAGCTTAAGCGGGACAGGAGACGGCTACGAGCAGTACTTC
NA	TRBV9	TRBJ1-6	NA	CASSVAQSWNSPLHF	TGTGCCAGCAGCGTAGCACAGTCGTGGAATTCACCCCTCCACTTT
TRBD1	TRBV7-2	TRBJ2-7	once	CASSYPGQFGYEQYF	TGTGCCAGCAGCTACCCGGGACAGTTTGGCTACGAGCAGTACTTC
TRBD1	TRBV30	TRBJ1-1	NA	CAWSVPGAGGTEAFF	TGTGCCTGGAGTGTTCCAGGTGCAGGGGGGACTGAAGCTTTCTTT
NA	TRBV5-5	TRBJ1-5	few	CASSLGVQGENQPQHF	TGTGCCAGCAGCTTGGGTGTACAGGGTGAAAATCAGCCCCAGCATTTT
NA	TRBV7-9	TRBJ1-2	once	CASEGGVDYGYTF	TGTGCCAGCGAAGGAGGCGTAGACTATGGCTACACCTTC
TRBD1	TRBV11-3	TRBJ2-5	many	CASSLGQGMAETQYF	TGTGCCAGCAGCCTAGGACAGGGGATGGCGGAGACCCAGTACTTC
NA	TRBV28	TRBJ1-5	few	CASSLGNQPQHF	TGTGCCAGCAGTTTAGGGAATCAGCCCCAGCATTTT
NA	TRBV28	TRBJ2-7	NA	CASSLTSFYEQYF	TGTGCCAGCAGCCTAACTAGTTTCTACGAGCAGTACTTC
TRBD1	TRBV10-3	TRBJ2-7	NA	CASGTGGSSYEQYF	TGTGCCAGCGGGACAGGGGGCAGCTCCTACGAGCAGTACTTC
TRBD2	TRBV7-9	TRBJ2-3	NA	CASTGGSDTQYF	TGTGCCAGCACGGGGGGATCCGATACGCAGTATTTT
NA	TRBV28	TRBJ2-1	NA	CASTKRTYNEQFF	TGTGCCAGCACGAAGCGGACCTACAATGAGCAGTTCTTC
NA	TRBV10-3	TRBJ2-5	once	CAISKQQETQYF	TGTGCCATCAGTAAGCAGCAAGAGACCCAGTACTTC
NA	TRBV28	TRBJ2-1	NA	CASSLGFAGDEQFF	TGTGCCAGCAGTTTGGGATTTGCTGGAGATGAGCAGTTCTTC
TRBD1	TRBV10-3	TRBJ1-1	NA	CAISEYGQAEAFF	TGTGCCATCAGTGAGTATGGACAGGCTGAAGCTTTCTTT
TRBD2	TRBV14	TRBJ2-6	NA	CASSHGRWGPGANVLTF	TGTGCCAGCAGCCACGGGAGGTGGGGACCAGGGGCCAACGTCCTGACTTTC
TRBD2	TRBV7-9	TRBJ2-5	NA	CATRLAGGETQYF	TGTGCCACCCGGCTAGCGGGAGGAGAGACCCAGTACTTC
TRBD2	TRBV7-8	TRBJ2-2	few	CASSSAGAGTGELFF	TGTGCCAGCAGCTCAGCGGGAGCAGGAACCGGGGAGCTGTTTTTT
NA	TRBV7-3	TRBJ1-2	NA	CASSLGLTGVGGGLQYGYTF	TGTGCCAGCAGCTTAGGGCTAACCGGGGTAGGAGGGGGGTTGCAGTATGGCTACACCTTC
NA	TRBV7-2	TRBJ2-7	NA	CASSSNRRVPYEQYF	TGTGCCAGCAGCTCAAATAGGAGGGTTCCCTACGAGCAGTACTTC
TRBD1	TRBV5-4	TRBJ2-1	once	CASSSQNRGNEQFF	TGTGCCAGCAGCTCCCAAAACAGGGGGAATGAGCAGTTCTTC
TRBD1	TRBV5-1	TRBJ2-2	NA	CASSLQVGQGHTGELFF	TGCGCCAGCAGCTTGCAAGTGGGACAGGGCCACACCGGGGAGCTGTTTTTT